This TCR beta chain is drawn from a study of blood T cells in healthy people across ages. Study summary: Template switching retrieved approximately one barcoded beta molecule for each two T cells.

Germline-derived CDR1 and CDR2 are MDHEN and SYDVKM. Trimming removed 3 bases from V and 8 bases from J, with 13 bases in between. This CDR3 is 13 amino acids long. A sample-barcoded 5' primer and a J-beta primer mix were used in a second PCR of roughly 7 to 11 cycles. MiXCR was run by TCRdb on the 5' RACE reads, yielding one entry per CDR3 protein. Among around 1,500,000 distinct CDR3 sequences listed, 28% were seen once. The TCR was taken from a woman under 40 in good health. The sample was blood. V gene TRBV28 combines with J gene TRBJ1-2, with D uncertain. CDR3 in DNA: TGTGCCAGCAGTTTTATCTCTCGGTACGGCTACACCTTC. Translation gives CASSFISRYGYTF.